The 24 T cell receptor beta chains below all came from one sample that was sequenced in a study of blood T cell repertoires in COVID-19. Sequenced by immunoSEQ multiplex PCR; TCRdb stores in-frame clones only, minus some. Among nearly 350,000 clones listed, more than 75% were seen once. The sequencing sample was made of PBMCs or T cells enriched from blood (not recorded which). These receptors were obtained from a woman aged 30 to 39 who had recovered from COVID-19.

The gene calls are TRBV12-2 and TRBJ1-1. TRBV12-2 corresponds to a pseudogene. CDR3 length: 10 amino acids. The CDR3 nucleotides read TGTGCAAGTCGACAGCGGACAGCTTTCTTT. It yields the protein CASRQRTAFF.

This chain connects TRBV7-9 to TRBJ2-5; D is undetermined. There are 15 residues in the CDR3. Germline V gene data show CDR1 as SEHNR and CDR2 as FQNEAQ (reference sequence). Trimming removed 1 base from V and 1 base from J, with 10 bases in between. CDR3 protein: CASSLGYGSQETQYF. The CDR3 DNA reads as TGTGCCAGCAGCTTAGGGTATGGCAGCCAAGAGACCCAGTACTTC. Full variable domain (rest looked up from reference TRBV7-9 and TRBJ2-5): DTGVSQNPRHKITKRGQNVTFRCDPISEHNRLYWYRQTLGQGPEFLTYFQNEAQLEKSRLLSDRFSAERPKGSFSTLEIQRTEQGDSAMYLCASSLGYGSQETQYFGPGTRLLVL.

The V gene is TRBV9, the J gene TRBJ2-7, with 7 positions matching TRBD1. The germline V gene encodes CDR1 SGDLS and CDR2 YYNGEE. The CDR3 has 13 amino acids. The V and J ends lost 2 bases and 3 bases, in that order; junction bases with no gene match: 2. CDR3 in amino acids: CASSVGQYYEQYF. CDR3 nucleotides: TGTGCCAGCAGCGTGGGACAGTACTACGAGCAGTACTTC.

The V call is TRBV4-3, the J call TRBJ1-1; TRBD1 matches at 7 bases. The CDR3 has 13 residues. V lost 5 bases and J lost 6; bases outside the gene matches: 6. CDR1 LGHNA and CDR2 YSLEER come from the germline V gene. The CDR3: CASSFQGGSEAFF. CDR3 coding DNA: TGCGCCAGCAGCTTTCAGGGGGGTTCTGAAGCTTTCTTT.

CDR3 coding DNA: TGTGCCAGCAGCTCCGATTCGGAGTATGGCTACACCTTC. Translated: CASSSDSEYGYTF. V gene TRBV11-2 combines with J gene TRBJ1-2; no reliable D call. V was cut by 4 bases and J by 5 bases, with 11 bases left in between. This CDR3 has 13 residues. Per the germline V gene, CDR1 is SGHAT and CDR2 is FQNNGV.

This clone was found a few times. V usage is TRBV13 and J usage is TRBJ2-3; possibly TRBD2 for D (6 bases). V was cut by 5 bases and J by 0 bases, with 18 bases left in between. The CDR3 is made up of 17 amino acids. Germline V gene data show CDR1 as PRHDT and CDR2 as FYEKMQ (reference sequence). In DNA, the CDR3 is TGTGCCAGCAGCCAGAGGCGGGGACGGCTTAGCACAGATACGCAGTATTTT. It is translated as CASSQRRGRLSTDTQYF.

The chain links TRBV30 to TRBJ1-1; D ambiguous. Trimming removed 1 base at V and 5 bases at J, with 11 bases between. The CDR3 totals 13 residues. Germline lookup yields CDR1 GTSNPN and CDR2 SVGIG (reference sequence). The CDR3 DNA reads as TGTGCCTGGAGTGGCCGGGGAGGAACTGAAGCTTTCTTT. Residues: CAWSGRGGTEAFF.

The chain recombines TRBV3-1 (or the pseudogene TRBV3-2) with TRBJ2-1; D is undetermined. CDR3 length: 16 residues. The V end lost 4 bases, the J end lost 0 bases, and 13 bases lay between the germline ends. CDR1 is LGHDT and CDR2 is YNNKEL in the germline V gene (reference sequence). In DNA, the CDR3 is TGTGCCAGCAGCCCCCGAGCCCCGAGCTCCTACAATGAGCAGTTCTTC. Amino acid sequence: CASSPRAPSSYNEQFF.

The chain is built from TRBV3-1 (or the pseudogene TRBV3-2) and TRBJ2-3, with TRBD2 matching over 10 bases. The CDR3 runs 18 residues. The ends lost 3 bases at V and 4 bases at J; junction bases unmatched: 13. The germline CDR1 and CDR2 sequences are LGHDT and YNNKEL (reference sequence). CDR3 loop: CASSHQRGGREWADTQYF. DNA for the CDR3: TGTGCCAGCAGCCACCAGCGGGGGGGCCGTGAATGGGCAGATACGCAGTATTTT.

This chain connects TRBV27 to TRBJ1-2, with TRBD1 identical over 9 bases. The CDR3 is 18 residues long. The junction had 14 bases not matched to a gene; V was cut back by 5 bases and J by 1 base. Germline V gene lookup returns CDR1 MNHEY and CDR2 SMNVEV (reference sequence). The CDR3 DNA reads as TGTGCCAGCAGTGGTAATAGGGACAGGGTAATAAATAACTATGGCTACACCTTC. Translation gives CASSGNRDRVINNYGYTF.

This clone was seen only once. The J gene is TRBJ1-2, the V gene TRBV2; 8 nucleotides align to TRBD1. V was pared by 4 bases and J by 8 bases, with 6 bases of the junction left unmatched. Per the germline V gene, CDR1 is SNHLY and CDR2 is FYNNEI. The CDR3 spans 13 residues. The CDR3 DNA follows: TGTGCCAGCAGTGGGACAGGGAGATCGGGCTACACCTTC. It is translated as CASSGTGRSGYTF.

The chain is built from TRBV7-2 and TRBJ2-7; a weak D match, TRBD2 (5 bases). The V end lost 5 bases, the J end lost 4 bases, and 6 bases lay between the germline ends. Germline values: CDR1 SGHTA, CDR2 FQGNSA. The CDR3 has 11 residues. The CDR3 region is CASSGSYEQYF. As DNA, the CDR3 is TGTGCCAGCAGCGGGAGTTACGAGCAGTACTTC.

In DNA form, the CDR3 reads TGCGCCACCAGGGGGCCCGCGAACACTGAAGCTTTCTTT. Amino acid sequence: CATRGPANTEAFF. The J gene is TRBJ1-1, the V gene TRBV5-1; 8 nucleotides match TRBD1. The CDR3 is 13 amino acids. V was pared by 9 bases and J by 1 base, with 5 bases of the junction left unmatched. Germline CDR1 reads SGHRS; CDR2 reads YFSETQ.

In this sample, this clone turned up a few times. In DNA, the CDR3 is TGTGCCAGCAGCCAATCTAACAGGGATGGCTACACCTTC. This gives the protein CASSQSNRDGYTF. The rearrangement links TRBV7-2 to TRBJ1-2; TRBD1 might be the D (6 bases). The CDR3 is 13 amino acids. The ends were cut back, 5 bases at V and 6 bases at J, with 13 bases in the middle. Germline CDR1 SGHTA, CDR2 FQGNSA. The entire variable domain, with the rest obtained from reference TRBV7-2 and TRBJ1-2, is as follows: GAGVSQSPSNKVTEKGKDVELRCDPISGHTALYWYRQSLGQGLEFLIYFQGNSAPDKSGLPSDRFSAERTGGSVSTLTIQRTQQEDSAVYLCASSQSNRDGYTFGSGTRLTVV.

The V gene is TRBV7-9, the J gene TRBJ2-7; the D gene is possibly TRBD2 (6 bases). The V end lost 5 bases, the J end lost 3 bases, and 20 bases lay between the germline ends. The CDR3 spans 16 residues. CDR1 is SEHNR, CDR2 FQNEAQ, per germline (reference sequence). CDR3 DNA sequence: TGTGCCAGCAGCCCTTTTGAGGAGGGATCCCTCTACGAGCAGTACTTC. It codes for CASSPFEEGSLYEQYF. Complete variable domain (other parts from reference TRBV7-9 and TRBJ2-7): DTGVSQNPRHKITKRGQNVTFRCDPISEHNRLYWYRQTLGQGPEFLTYFQNEAQLEKSRLLSDRFSAERPKGSFSTLEIQRTEQGDSAMYLCASSPFEEGSLYEQYFGPGTRLTVT.

This chain links TRBV28 with TRBJ1-1; weak D call: TRBD1 (6 bases). With 6 bases removed from V and 6 bases from J, the gap between germline ends came to 17 bases. CDR1 and CDR2 (germline): MDHEN, SYDVKM. CDR3 length equals 14 residues. The chain's CDR3 is CASSLVNRDSEAFF. In DNA, the CDR3 is TGTGCCAGCAGCCTCGTAAACAGGGATTCTGAAGCTTTCTTT.

V usage is TRBV13 and J usage is TRBJ2-3; 8 nucleotides align to TRBD1. The ends lost 5 bases at V and 10 bases at J; junction bases unmatched: 11. Germline CDR1 and CDR2: PRHDT and FYEKMQ (reference sequence). The CDR3 is 14 residues long. CDR3 DNA sequence: TGTGCCAGCAGCCCCAGGACAGGGCCGCCTGCGCAGTATTTT. Residues: CASSPRTGPPAQYF.

The chain links TRBV5-1 to TRBJ1-2, with a weak D call TRBD1 (6 bases). Trimming pared 1 base from V and 0 bases from J, leaving 13 bases between. Germline values: CDR1 SGHRS, CDR2 YFSETQ. This CDR3 is 16 amino acids long. The CDR3 nucleotides are TGCGCCAGCAGCTTGTACAGGGCAGGATCTAACTATGGCTACACCTTC. This encodes CASSLYRAGSNYGYTF.

This rearrangement joins TRBV5-1 to TRBJ2-1; 11 bases match TRBD1. The CDR3 covers 14 residues. Germline assignment: CDR1 SGHRS and CDR2 YFSETQ. V dropped 4 bases and J dropped 7; count of bases not matched to a gene: 4. DNA of the CDR3: TGCGCCAGCAGCCCCCGGGACAGGGGGAATGAGCAGTTCTTC. As protein: CASSPRDRGNEQFF.

CDR3 nucleotide sequence: TGCGCCAGCAGCCATCTCGCGGAGGGCACAGATACGCAGTATTTT. It yields the protein CASSHLAEGTDTQYF. The V gene is TRBV4-1, the J gene TRBJ2-3; D is perhaps TRBD2 (5 bases). The CDR3 has 15 amino acids. V dropped 3 bases and J dropped 1 base, with 11 bases sitting between them. From germline, CDR1 is MGHRA and CDR2 YSYEKL.

The rearrangement links TRBV7-2 to TRBJ2-3, with 8 bases lining up with TRBD2. The ends lost 1 base at V and 0 bases at J; junction bases unmatched: 3. Looked up from germline, CDR1 is SGHTA and CDR2 is FQGNSA. CDR3 length equals 16 residues. The CDR3 here is CASSLGLAGSTDTQYF. For the CDR3, the DNA is TGTGCCAGCAGCTTAGGGTTAGCGGGGAGCACAGATACGCAGTATTTT. Combining the CDR3 with reference TRBV7-2 and TRBJ2-3 gives the whole variable domain GAGVSQSPSNKVTEKGKDVELRCDPISGHTALYWYRQSLGQGLEFLIYFQGNSAPDKSGLPSDRFSAERTGGSVSTLTIQRTQQEDSAVYLCASSLGLAGSTDTQYFGPGTRLTVL.

The CDR3 DNA sequence: TGTGCCAGCAGCTTGGATGGAGGTGGTAACTATGGCTACACCTTC. Amino acids: CASSLDGGGNYGYTF. The chain couples TRBV5-4 to TRBJ1-2, with D hard to call. Trimming took 0 bases from V and 1 from J, leaving 10 bases between them. Germline V gene data show CDR1 as SGHNT and CDR2 as YYREEE (reference sequence). The CDR3 runs 15 residues.

This chain joins TRBV6-5 and TRBJ2-1; 9 nucleotides agree with TRBD2. Trimming at V came to 8 bases and at J to 7 bases, leaving 12 bases not matched to a gene. Germline assignment: CDR1 MNHEY and CDR2 SVGAGI. The CDR3 covers 15 residues. The CDR3 bases are TGTGCCAGCCGCGAGCGGGGGGACCGAGCGAATGAGCAGTTCTTC. Translation gives CASRERGDRANEQFF.

V usage is TRBV5-4 and J usage is TRBJ1-6; 9 bases match TRBD1. Germline V gives CDR1 SGHNT, CDR2 YYREEE (reference sequence). Losses at the gene ends were 4 bases for V and 7 bases for J; bases not matched to a gene: 9. The CDR3 loop spans 16 amino acids. Here the CDR3 DNA reads TGTGCCAGCAGCCTGCTGGCCGGGACAGGGAATTCACCCCTCCACTTT. Its translation is CASSLLAGTGNSPLHF.